Listed below are T cell receptor beta chains from one sample, sequenced in a study of CD8+ T cells in alopecia areata. Assay used: immunoSEQ multiplex PCR; TCRdb lists only in-frame clones, some missing. The sample has about 69,000 clones, approximately 64% seen once. The source was CD8+ T cells sorted from blood, collected at week 0. These receptors all come from a human donor with alopecia areata. CDR3s leave out the opening cysteine and the closing phenylalanine or tryptophan. The D gene is left open where the match is weak.

D gene	J gene	CDR3 length	V gene	CDR3 protein
TRBD1	TRBJ2-1	13	TRBV25-1	ASELGQGIYNEQF
NA	TRBJ2-7	14	TRBV29-1	SVEDLLTGVSDQQY
NA	TRBJ1-1	11	TRBV19	ASSPGPYTEAF
NA	TRBJ2-2	12	TRBV7-2	ASSSLLYTGELF
TRBD1	TRBJ2-7	14	TRBV5-1	ASSHTGQVGPYEQY
NA	TRBJ1-1	12	TRBV9	ASSATLMNTEAF
NA	TRBJ1-1	12	TRBV28	ASSLGTENTEAF
NA	TRBJ2-3	10	TRBV7-6	ASSPIQDTQY
NA	TRBJ2-2	13	TRBV5-8	ASSLLILDTGELF
NA	TRBJ1-2	11	TRBV27	ASSLGANYGYT
NA	TRBJ2-7	12	TRBV27	ASSSRDGTYEQY
NA	TRBJ2-1	14	TRBV4-3	ASSQEETITYNEQF
NA	TRBJ2-7	14	TRBV28	ASTEGTDISSYEQY
TRBD2	TRBJ2-7	14	TRBV27	ASSLSTSGKSYEQY
NA	TRBJ2-1	10	TRBV30	AWSLDRVEQF
NA	TRBJ2-2	12	TRBV19	ASSVRTTAGELF
NA	TRBJ2-5	11	TRBV6-6	ASPPRTQETQY
NA	TRBJ2-2	14	TRBV4-3	ASSQGVAERTGELF
TRBD1	TRBJ2-5	12	TRBV27	ASSQSTGGETQY
NA	TRBJ1-4	12	TRBV15	ATSRDRQNEKLF
TRBD2	TRBJ2-1	13	TRBV4-3	ASSPGLAPYNEQF
NA	TRBJ2-4	13	TRBV9	ASSGTQGSKNIQY
NA	TRBJ2-2	15	TRBV5-1	ASSQPFDDPNTGELF
TRBD2	TRBJ2-1	12	TRBV4-3	ASGPSGNYNEQF
TRBD2	TRBJ2-1	14	TRBV7-9	ASSHTPGGPYNEQF
NA	TRBJ1-1	10	TRBV23-1	ASEPVNQPAF
TRBD2	TRBJ2-2	11	TRBV30	AWTAGGPGELF
TRBD2	TRBJ2-3	15	TRBV4-2	ASSQDFARGSTDTQY
NA	TRBJ2-7	14	TRBV5-4	ASSQLFGTAAYEQY
NA	TRBJ2-7	11	TRBV5-1	ASSLATNYEQY
NA	TRBJ2-7	8	TRBV23-1	ASSKREQY
TRBD2	TRBJ2-4	12	TRBV4-2	ASTPDPGGNIQY
TRBD2	TRBJ2-3	16	TRBV9	ASSGSLAGVDSTDTQY
TRBD2	NA	15	TRBV19	ASSPDLPASGPYEQY
TRBD2	TRBJ2-5	13	TRBV29-1	SVESSGTYQETQY
TRBD1	TRBJ1-4	14	TRBV7-9	ASSITPGQGREKLF